The 15 T cell receptor beta chains given below trace back to one sample, sequenced in a study of shared clonotypes between healthy human individuals. Sequencing used immunoSEQ multiplex PCR; TCRdb keeps in-frame clones, though not all of them. This table has about 500,000 clones, roughly four fifths appearing once. Sequencing input: PBMCs. These receptor sequences come from a middle-aged woman in good health. Some clones in this sample may be carry-over from other donors' samples.

On this clone: A far larger clone is just one base off, so this is likely a read error. The rearrangement links TRBV7-2 to TRBJ2-3, with D perhaps TRBD2 (6 bases). Trimming shortened V by 8 bases and J by 6 bases, and 15 bases separated the two germline ends. The CDR3 contains 13 residues. CDR1 is SGHTA, CDR2 FQGNSA, per germline. Written as DNA, the CDR3 is TGTGCCAGCGTCCTGGGGGGATCCGATACGCAGTATTTT. This encodes CASVLGGSDTQYF.

This chain links TRBV4-2 with TRBJ2-7; 8 bases fit TRBD2. The length of the CDR3 is 14 residues. V lost 4 bases, J lost 2 bases, and 4 bases stayed unmatched. Germline values: CDR1 LGHNA, CDR2 YNFKEQ. The CDR3 sequence is CASSPREGPYEQYF. The CDR3 DNA sequence: TGTGCCAGCAGCCCCCGGGAGGGCCCCTACGAGCAGTACTTC.

V and J are TRBV2 and TRBJ1-5; tentatively, D is TRBD1 (5 bases). V was pared by 10 bases and J by 4 bases, with 14 bases between. The CDR3 runs to 13 residues. Germline CDR1 is SNHLY and CDR2 is FYNNEI. The CDR3 is CATQGFGNQPQHF. Here the CDR3 DNA reads TGTGCCACTCAGGGTTTCGGGAATCAGCCCCAGCATTTT. The full variable domain, completed using reference TRBV2 and TRBJ1-5, is EPEVTQTPSHQVTQMGQEVILRCVPISNHLYFYWYRQILGQKVEFLVSFYNNEISEKSEIFDDQFSVERPDGSNFTLKIRSTKLEDSAMYFCATQGFGNQPQHFGDGTRLSIL.

The chain has TRBV7-9 and TRBJ2-3; 12 nucleotides line up with TRBD2. The CDR3 sequence is 15 residues long. Germline loops: CDR1 SEHNR, CDR2 FQNEAQ (reference sequence). V lost 6 bases to trimming and J lost 6 bases; unmatched junction nucleotides: 7. The CDR3 here is CASRRRLAGADTQYF. The CDR3 DNA reads as TGTGCCAGCAGGCGGAGACTAGCGGGAGCGGATACGCAGTATTTT.

The chain has TRBV20-1 and TRBJ2-7; TRBD2 is a possible D gene (5 bases). CDR3 length equals 11 residues. Germline CDR1 and CDR2: DFQATT and SNEGSKA (reference sequence). The CDR3 DNA reads TGCAGCACCCCACGTCGGGGCGAGCAGTACTTC. It specifies CSTPRRGEQYF.

The rearrangement links TRBV10-1 to TRBJ2-1; unclear D gene. The V gene's germline CDR1 is WNHNN and CDR2 SYGVQD (reference sequence). V lost 10 bases and J 0 bases, leaving 4 bases between the germline ends. The CDR3 extends over 11 amino acids. This CDR3 is CATSSYNEQFF. CDR3 nucleotides: TGCGCCACGAGCTCCTACAATGAGCAGTTCTTC.

The CDR3 here is CASSLAWQGATGTEAFF. The DNA of the CDR3 is TGTGCCAGCAGCTTGGCTTGGCAGGGGGCGACGGGCACTGAAGCTTTCTTT. V and J are TRBV5-6 and TRBJ1-1; 8 positions agree with TRBD1. The CDR3 is 17 residues long. V was clipped by 0 bases and J by 4 bases; unmatched bases: 11. Germline CDR1 reads SGHDT; CDR2 reads YYEEEE.

Remarks on this clone: This likely came from a read error, as a far larger clone is one base away. The gene calls are TRBV18 and TRBJ2-5; D may be TRBD2 (6 bases). V lost 6 bases and J lost 4, with 15 bases in between. The CDR3 runs to 14 residues. Germline V gene data show CDR1 as KGHSH and CDR2 as LQKENI. The CDR3, as DNA: TGTGCCAGCTCTAACAGCGTGGGGGGAGAGACCCAGTACTTC. This gives the protein CASSNSVGGETQYF.

J is TRBJ2-7 and V is TRBV7-2, with D perhaps matching TRBD1 (6 bases). Trimming shortened V by 5 bases and J by 5 bases, and 10 bases separated the two germline ends. Germline assignment: CDR1 SGHTA and CDR2 FQGNSA. This CDR3 spans 12 amino acids. Written as DNA, the CDR3 is TGTGCCAGCAGCCCCCACAGGGACGAGCAGTACTTC. Translation: CASSPHRDEQYF.

This clone was observed a few times. This chain links TRBV28 with TRBJ2-3, with 10 positions matching TRBD1. Germline CDR1 is MDHEN and CDR2 is SYDVKM. This CDR3 has 17 amino acids. After removal of 3 bases from V and 3 bases from J, the junction contained 9 bases not matched to a gene. CDR3 bases: TGTGCCAGCAGTTTTGGGGACAGGGGCCAGTTGACAGATACGCAGTATTTT. Residues: CASSFGDRGQLTDTQYF.

On this clone itself: Other nucleotide sequences from this sample produce the same CDR3. CDR3 coding DNA: TGTGCCAGCAGCTCACGGACAGGGTACGAGCAGTACTTC. It codes for CASSSRTGYEQYF. The genes are TRBV7-2 and TRBJ2-7; TRBD1 aligns across 8 bases. CDR1 is SGHTA and CDR2 is FQGNSA in the germline V gene. The CDR3 has 13 residues. The V and J ends lost 4 bases and 4 bases, in that order; junction bases with no gene match: 3.

About this clone itself: The sample holds other DNA sequences that translate to the same CDR3. The genes are TRBV27 and TRBJ2-7; D call uncertain. The CDR3 length is 13 residues. Germline V gene data show CDR1 as MNHEY and CDR2 as SMNVEV (reference sequence). V lost 0 bases and J lost 4, with 7 bases in between. The CDR3, as DNA: TGTGCCAGCAGTTTATCCGGGTCTTACGAGCAGTACTTC. Protein sequence: CASSLSGSYEQYF.

Concerning this clone itself: At one boundary the junction diverges from the germline segment, which might be a read error. The chain has TRBV30 and TRBJ1-1, with D uncertain. The CDR3 has 14 residues. Germline CDR1 is GTSNPN and CDR2 is SVGIG (reference sequence). The CDR3: CAWSVTEMDTEAFF. For the CDR3, the DNA is TGTGCATGGAGTGTAACGGAGATGGACACTGAAGCTTTCTTT.

The chain recombines TRBV5-1 with TRBJ1-5, with D unresolved. Germline V gene sequence: CDR1 SGHRS, CDR2 YFSETQ. The CDR3 is 14 residues long. V lost 4 bases, J lost 6 bases, and 14 bases lay in between. The CDR3 sequence: CASSPTERSQPQHF. The DNA for the CDR3 is TGCGCCAGCAGCCCCACCGAAAGAAGTCAGCCCCAGCATTTT.

V usage is TRBV6-1 and J usage is TRBJ2-7; 8 nucleotides line up with TRBD2. Germline-derived CDR1 and CDR2 are MNHNS and SASEGT. This CDR3 is built from 16 residues. V lost 0 bases to trimming and J lost 3 bases; unmatched junction nucleotides: 7. The CDR3 coding sequence is TGTGCCAGCAGTGAAGCGCTCGGGAGGGCCGGCTACGAGCAGTACTTC. Translated, it gives CASSEALGRAGYEQYF.